This is a list of T cell receptor beta chains from one sample in a study of blood T cell repertoires in COVID-19. The protocol was immunoSEQ multiplex PCR, while the TCRdb copy is restricted to in-frame clones and leaves out a portion. The sample has a few hundred thousand clones, roughly 85% seen once. Sequenced material: peripheral blood. Receptors originate from a man in his forties or fifties who had recovered from COVID-19. Each CDR3 is given with its conserved first and last residue. The D gene is left open where the match is weak. Size is stated for part of the rows, as once, few or many counts, or as a class when the clone is expanded.

V gene	clone size	J gene	D gene	CDR3 protein	CDR3 DNA
TRBV5-1	-	TRBJ2-7	TRBD1	CASSFSGTESYEQYF	TGCGCCAGCAGCTTTTCCGGGACAGAATCCTACGAGCAGTACTTC
TRBV19	-	TRBJ2-7	-	CASSPGLNAYEQYF	TGTGCCAGTAGTCCAGGGCTGAACGCCTACGAGCAGTACTTC
TRBV12-3/TRBV12-4	once	TRBJ2-7	-	CASGRDISYEQYF	TGTGCCAGCGGACGGGACATTTCCTACGAGCAGTACTTC
TRBV5-6	few	TRBJ2-2	TRBD1	CASSRQGAQRGTGELFF	TGTGCCAGCAGCCGACAGGGGGCGCAGAGGGGTACCGGGGAGCTGTTTTTT
TRBV4-1	-	TRBJ2-1	-	CASSQEKRAFGGSSYNEQFF	TGCGCCAGCAGCCAAGAGAAGCGGGCGTTTGGGGGGAGCTCCTACAATGAGCAGTTCTTC
TRBV5-5	-	TRBJ2-5	-	CASSIAAITQGTQYF	TGTGCCAGCAGCATTGCGGCCATAACGCAGGGAACCCAGTACTTC
TRBV19	-	TRBJ1-5	-	CASSYRVDQPQHF	TGTGCCAGTAGTTACAGGGTCGATCAGCCCCAGCATTTT
TRBV20-1	-	TRBJ1-5	-	CSAAGSQPQHF	TGCAGTGCTGCTGGGAGTCAGCCCCAGCATTTT
TRBV25-1	-	TRBJ1-3	-	CASSLTGMRGNTIYF	TGTGCCAGCAGCCTAACAGGGATGCGAGGAAACACCATATATTTT
TRBV19	-	TRBJ2-1	TRBD1	CASGTGWYNEQFF	TGTGCCAGCGGGACAGGTTGGTACAATGAGCAGTTCTTC
TRBV4-1	-	TRBJ2-1	TRBD2	CASSQGAFSGRAINEQFF	TGCGCCAGCAGCCAAGGCGCCTTTAGCGGGAGGGCCATCAATGAGCAGTTCTTC